This TCR beta chain is drawn from a study of T cell repertoires in cytomegalovirus infection. Study-wide background: CMV infection plus the matching HLA type was flagged by public TCR beta signatures.

On this clonotype itself: The antigen is not known.

TCRdb passed the reads through MiXCR, listing each CDR3 protein once. The repertoire consists of approximately 770,000 distinct CDR3 sequences, with 29% occurring once and the leading ten covering roughly 14%. The germline V and J ends were trimmed by 0 bases and 4 bases, with 8 bases remaining between them. Looked up from germline, CDR1 is MNHNY and CDR2 is SVGAGI (reference sequence). This CDR3 is 14 amino acids long. Material: cultured CD8+ T cells from PBMCs, obtained from culture after CMV antigen stimulation. This sequence originates from a human donor in good health (CMV status not recorded). Some clones in this sample may be carry-over from other donors' samples. The gene calls are TRBV6-6 and TRBJ2-3; D gene ambiguous. The CDR3 DNA is TGTGCCAGCAGTTACTCTGAAGCGCCAGATACGCAGTATTTT. Translated: CASSYSEAPDTQYF.